A single sample gave rise to the 24 T cell receptor beta chains below, sequenced in a study of radiotherapy plus CTLA-4 blockade in lung cancer. Sequencing was performed with immunoSEQ multiplex PCR; in TCRdb, only in-frame clones are kept and a portion is missing. The data hold 40,000 to 50,000 clones, with more than 60% observed a single time. This specimen was peripheral blood, taken from a patient treated with radiotherapy plus ipilimumab. These receptors were obtained from a human donor with non-small cell lung cancer who had stable disease on radiotherapy plus ipilimumab.

The chain combines TRBV7-8 with TRBJ1-2; D perhaps matches TRBD1 (6 bases). Germline V gives CDR1 SGHVS, CDR2 FQNEAQ. The CDR3 spans 17 residues. The ends were cut back, 4 bases at V and 1 base at J, with 19 bases in the middle. The CDR3 here is CASSSDRRTDFNYGYTF. The CDR3 region has the DNA TGTGCCAGCAGCTCCGACAGGAGGACCGACTTTAACTATGGCTACACCTTC.

This clone has only a few counts. The rearrangement links TRBV5-1 to TRBJ1-2; 11 nucleotides match TRBD1. The germline gives CDR1 SGHRS, CDR2 YFSETQ. V lost 4 bases to trimming and J lost 8 bases; unmatched junction nucleotides: 13. This CDR3 region has 16 residues. The CDR3 DNA reads TGCGCCAGCAGCATACGTCCCGGGACAGGGGGAGGAGGCTACACCTTC. It specifies CASSIRPGTGGGGYTF.

This chain links TRBV19 with TRBJ2-1; D possibly corresponds to TRBD2 (5 bases). The CDR3 loop spans 15 amino acids. V was trimmed by 6 bases and J by 6 bases, leaving 18 bases between them. In germline, CDR1 is LNHDA, CDR2 SQIVND (reference sequence). CDR3 bases: TGTGCCAGTAGCATTTTTCGGGATGCCGGCAATGAGCAGTTCTTC. Encoded protein: CASSIFRDAGNEQFF. The full variable domain, rest sourced from reference TRBV19 and TRBJ2-1, is DGGITQSPKYLFRKEGQNVTLSCEQNLNHDAMYWYRQDPGQGLRLIYYSQIVNDFQKGDIAEGYSVSREKKESFPLTVTSAQKNPTAFYLCASSIFRDAGNEQFFGPGTRLTVL.

The chain couples TRBV7-6 to TRBJ1-3; TRBD1 might be the D (6 bases). Germline-derived CDR1 and CDR2 are SGHVS and FNYEAQ. This CDR3 region has 17 residues. The V gene lost 4 bases and the J gene lost 5 bases, with 21 bases spanning the gap. This CDR3 reads CASSSSVTGQGRNTIYF. In DNA form, the CDR3 reads TGTGCCAGCAGCTCCTCTGTGACGGGTCAGGGGAGAAACACCATATATTTT.

V usage is TRBV5-1 and J usage is TRBJ1-2, with D perhaps TRBD1 (6 bases). Per germline, CDR1 SGHRS and CDR2 YFSETQ. The CDR3 has 17 amino acids. V lost 1 base and J 2 bases, leaving 18 bases between the germline ends. CDR3 nucleotides: TGCGCCAGCAGCTTGCGGGGGGGCACCGACTCCAACTATGGCTACACCTTC. It codes for CASSLRGGTDSNYGYTF.

A single count supports this clone. The CDR3 bases are TGTGCCAGCAGCGCACTGGAGGGTGGCAAAAACATTCAGTACTTC. Its translation is CASSALEGGKNIQYF. This chain connects TRBV6-1 to TRBJ2-4; maybe TRBD2 (6 bases). Germline V gene lookup returns CDR1 MNHNS and CDR2 SASEGT. The CDR3 is 15 residues long. Trimming shortened V by 6 bases and J by 3 bases, and 15 bases separated the two germline ends.

Sample share makes this clone large. CDR3 protein: CASSLGAAFNSPLHF. The CDR3 nucleotides are TGTGCCAGCAGCCTGGGCGCAGCCTTCAATTCACCCCTCCACTTT. The chain links TRBV27 to TRBJ1-6; no definite D call. From germline, CDR1 is MNHEY and CDR2 SMNVEV (reference sequence). This CDR3 region has 15 residues. The V gene lost 6 bases and the J gene lost 7 bases, with 16 bases spanning the gap.

The chain couples TRBV5-4 to TRBJ2-3; D gene ambiguous. The CDR3 is 12 amino acids. V was cut by 4 bases and J by 8 bases, with 11 bases left in between. CDR1 and CDR2 from the germline V gene are SGHNT and YYREEE (reference sequence). The DNA of the CDR3 is TGTGCCAGCAGCGTAGATGCACGTACGCAGTATTTT. This encodes CASSVDARTQYF.

The V call is TRBV2, the J call TRBJ2-1; D is unclear. CDR1 is SNHLY and CDR2 is FYNNEI in the germline V gene. The CDR3 is 14 residues long. The V end lost 6 bases, the J end lost 3 bases, and 12 bases lay between the germline ends. CDR3 sequence reads: CASSTYSLYNEQFF. CDR3 nucleotides: TGTGCCAGCAGCACTTATTCACTCTACAATGAGCAGTTCTTC.

The chain combines TRBV7-2 with TRBJ1-2; weak D call: TRBD1 (5 bases). Trimming removed 5 bases at V and 7 bases at J, with 17 bases between. This CDR3 is built from 14 residues. CDR1 and CDR2 (germline): SGHTA, FQGNSA. The CDR3 is CASSAVQEGLGYTF. The CDR3 region has the DNA TGTGCCAGCAGCGCCGTCCAGGAGGGACTTGGCTACACCTTC.

The rearrangement links TRBV7-9 to TRBJ2-7, with a tentative D call TRBD1 (6 bases). The CDR3 is 12 residues long. Between the trimmed V and J ends, which lost 5 bases and 7 bases, there was a span of 12 bases. Per the germline V gene, CDR1 is SEHNR and CDR2 is FQNEAQ (reference sequence). CDR3 region: CASSKQGREQYF. CDR3 DNA sequence: TGTGCCAGCAGCAAACAGGGAAGGGAGCAGTACTTC.

In this sample, this clone turned up a few times. This rearrangement joins TRBV19 to TRBJ2-4; TRBD2 matches 9 bases. The J segment lost 3 bases and the V segment lost 0 bases, leaving 6 bases of the junction unmatched. Germline assignment: CDR1 LNHDA and CDR2 SQIVND (reference sequence). This CDR3 comprises 17 residues. This chain's CDR3 is CASSIEAGGLYKNIQYF. The CDR3 nucleotides are TGTGCCAGTAGTATAGAAGCGGGGGGCCTGTACAAAAACATTCAGTACTTC.

The chain links TRBV7-2 to TRBJ1-2, with 9 bases fitting TRBD1. The J segment lost 6 bases and the V segment lost 3 bases, leaving 5 bases of the junction unmatched. The CDR3 loop spans 14 amino acids. The germline V gene has CDR1 SGHTA and CDR2 FQGNSA. The CDR3 protein is CASSLGTGTHGYTF. The CDR3 DNA reads as TGTGCCAGCAGCTTGGGGACAGGGACCCATGGCTACACCTTC.

This rearrangement joins TRBV7-8 to TRBJ1-5, with 10 bases lining up with TRBD1. V lost 4 bases, J lost 7 bases, and 4 bases stayed unmatched. The CDR3 sequence is 14 residues long. Germline CDR1 is SGHVS and CDR2 is FQNEAQ. CDR3 nucleotides: TGTGCCAGCAGCTCAGGGACAGGGGAACAGCCCCAGCATTTT. Translation: CASSSGTGEQPQHF.

A few counts support this clone. This sequence joins TRBV4-1 and TRBJ1-5; the D gene is possibly TRBD1 (5 bases). V dropped 5 bases and J dropped 9 bases, with 26 bases sitting between them. Germline CDR1 and CDR2: MGHRA and YSYEKL. The CDR3 is 17 amino acids. Here the CDR3 reads CASSTSLGRAEKGPQHF. CDR3 bases: TGCGCCAGCAGCACCTCGCTGGGCAGGGCGGAGAAGGGGCCCCAGCATTTT.

V is TRBV7-2 and J is TRBJ2-5; 7 bases map to TRBD1. This CDR3 has 14 amino acids. In germline, CDR1 is SGHTA, CDR2 FQGNSA. The J segment lost 5 bases and the V segment lost 5 bases, leaving 8 bases of the junction unmatched. The CDR3 nucleotides are TGTGCCAGCAGCCCCCGACAGGGTAGGGAGACCCAGTACTTC. Its translation is CASSPRQGRETQYF.

The V gene is TRBV4-2, the J gene TRBJ1-2; D uncertain. There are 15 residues in the CDR3. V was trimmed by 1 base and J by 3 bases, leaving 12 bases between them. CDR1 and CDR2 (germline): LGHNA, YNFKEQ. CDR3 in DNA: TGTGCCAGCAGCCAAGCTCTCTTGCGGGACTATGGCTACACCTTC. Translation gives CASSQALLRDYGYTF.

The chain has TRBV5-6 and TRBJ2-5; TRBD1 aligns across 7 bases. The closer fit of TRBJ2-7 to the DNA end suggests the J call may be wrong. Germline V gives CDR1 SGHDT, CDR2 YYEEEE. The CDR3 runs 14 residues. The chain's CDR3 is CASIIQGEYYEQYF. As DNA, the CDR3 is TGTGCCAGCATCATCCAGGGGGAATACTACGAGCAGTACTTC.

Comments on this clone: Distinct nucleotide sequences in the sample also encode this CDR3. The rearrangement joins TRBV5-1 to TRBJ1-5, with 8 bases aligning to TRBD1. Germline V gives CDR1 SGHRS, CDR2 YFSETQ. The CDR3 extends over 14 amino acids. The junction had 5 bases not matched to a gene; V was cut back by 4 bases and J by 5 bases. The CDR3 bases are TGCGCCAGCAGCACTGGACAGGGAGATCAGCCCCAGCATTTT. Amino acids: CASSTGQGDQPQHF.

This clone was detected only once. The rearrangement links TRBV19 to TRBJ1-5; D remains unclear. The V end was cut by 3 bases, the J end by 6 bases, with 9 bases between. The CDR3 is 13 amino acids. In germline, CDR1 is LNHDA, CDR2 SQIVND (reference sequence). CDR3 DNA: TGTGCCAGTAGTATTCAGGAAACTCAGCCCCAGCATTTT. Its translation: CASSIQETQPQHF.

V and J are TRBV10-3 and TRBJ1-2; D is undetermined. Trimming took 8 bases from V and 8 from J, leaving 18 bases between them. Germline lookup yields CDR1 ENHRY and CDR2 SYGVKD. CDR3 length: 13 amino acids. CDR3 in DNA: TGTGCCATCGGCCCAGGCCTGGAACAAGGCTACACCTTC. Residues: CAIGPGLEQGYTF.

The rearrangement links TRBV10-3 to TRBJ1-1; 8 nucleotides align to TRBD1. Germline V gene lookup returns CDR1 ENHRY and CDR2 SYGVKD. Germline trimming cut 6 bases from V and 6 bases from J; bases unmatched to any gene: 6. The CDR3 consists of 13 residues. CDR3 nucleotide sequence: TGTGCCATCAGCCACAGGGGGTGGTCTGAAGCTTTCTTT. Protein product: CAISHRGWSEAFF.

This clone was recorded a few times. The genes are TRBV14 and TRBJ1-6; D remains ambiguous. The CDR3 runs to 18 residues. Trimming left V 1 base short and J 0 bases short, with 13 bases between. From germline, CDR1 is SGHDN and CDR2 FVKESK. As DNA, the CDR3 is TGTGCCAGCAGCCAAGTCTGGTCTGTCGGCTCCTATAATTCACCCCTCCACTTT. It codes for CASSQVWSVGSYNSPLHF.

The V call is TRBV6-6, the J call TRBJ2-7, with 8 bases lining up with TRBD1. In germline, CDR1 is MNHNY, CDR2 SVGAGI (reference sequence). V was clipped by 7 bases and J by 2 bases; unmatched bases: 7. This CDR3 contains 14 residues. CDR3 sequence reads: CASIPRQGPYEQYF. The CDR3 bases are TGTGCCAGCATCCCTCGACAGGGGCCCTACGAGCAGTACTTC.